The 30 T cell receptor beta chains reported below all come from one sample, sequenced in a study of tumor and adjacent non-tumor tissue in lung cancer. The template was RNA from unsorted bulk tissue. The normal lung tissue was taken more than 3 cm from the tumor edge. The library came from three nested PCR rounds adapted from ARM-PCR protocols. TCRdb reprocessed the multiplex PCR reads via MiXCR and lists one record per CDR3 protein. The sample has about 100,000 distinct CDR3 sequences; around three fifths are singletons. The material sequenced was distant non-tumor lung tissue. The receptor set was obtained from a man aged 25-45 years with non-small cell lung cancer.

This clonotype was seen ten or more times. The V call is TRBV4-1, the J call TRBJ2-1; 10 nucleotides match TRBD2. Per germline, CDR1 MGHRA and CDR2 YSYEKL. V lost 6 bases, J lost 6 bases, and 5 bases stayed unmatched. This CDR3 contains 14 residues. The CDR3 protein is CASSLPSGGNEQFF. The CDR3 region has the DNA TGCGCCAGCAGTCTCCCTAGCGGGGGCAATGAGCAGTTCTTC.

As for this clonotype: A much larger clone is a single base away; this may be a read error. The chain is built from TRBV5-5 and TRBJ1-4; D remains unclear. Germline V gene lookup returns CDR1 SGHKS and CDR2 YYEKEE (reference sequence). This CDR3 comprises 13 residues. DNA for the CDR3: TGTGCCAGCAACTTGGGTATTGAGGAAAAACTGTTTTTT. Protein: CASNLGIEEKLFF.

This clonotype was observed a few times. A much larger clone differs by one base, so this may be a read error. V is TRBV5-4 and J is TRBJ2-1, with 12 bases aligning to TRBD1. Germline CDR1 reads SGHNT; CDR2 reads YYREEE (reference sequence). CDR3 size: 14 residues. The CDR3 spells CASSLEGQGAERFF. The DNA of the CDR3 is TGTGCCAGCAGCTTGGAGGGACAGGGGGCTGAGCGGTTCTTC.

The rearrangement uses TRBV4-3 and TRBJ2-5, with D perhaps TRBD1 (6 bases). The germline V gene has CDR1 LGHNA and CDR2 YSLEER. The CDR3 consists of 15 residues. Trimming pared 7 bases from V and 5 bases from J, leaving 20 bases between. CDR3 coding DNA: TGCGCCAGCAACCAGGGGTACAGTGGCAAGGAGACCCAGTACTTC. Amino acid sequence: CASNQGYSGKETQYF.

This clonotype appeared a single time. The CDR3 nucleotides are TGTGCCAGTAGCCCGAAGCCAGGAATCCGGACCACTGAAGCTTTCTTT. Translated, it gives CASSPKPGIRTTEAFF. This chain connects TRBV7-3 to TRBJ1-1, with D hard to call. The CDR3 sequence is 16 residues long. V was clipped by 9 bases and J by 4 bases, with 24 bases between them. Germline V gives CDR1 SGHTA, CDR2 FQGTGA.

The chain combines TRBV10-2 with TRBJ2-3; unclear D gene. The J call is uncertain, as TRBJ1-5 better fits the DNA end. The germline gives CDR1 WSHSY, CDR2 SAAADI. The CDR3 loop spans 15 amino acids. This CDR3 reads CASSWVAALTDTQHF. The CDR3 nucleotides are TGCGCCAGCAGTTGGGTAGCGGCCCTCACAGATACGCAGCATTTT.

As concerns this clonotype: It is likely a read error, because the conserved phenylalanine at the end of the CDR3 is missing. This chain uses TRBV12-3 or TRBV12-4 with TRBJ2-5; D might be TRBD2 (6 bases). The CDR3 consists of 15 residues. The CDR3 DNA sequence: TGTGCCAACAGTTTAGCGGCGGCGGGCCAAGAGACCCAGTACTCC. It encodes CANSLAAAGQETQYS.

The chain carries TRBV11-2 and TRBJ2-5, with D possibly being TRBD1 (6 bases). The CDR3 is 17 residues long. Germline V gene sequence: CDR1 SGHAT, CDR2 FQNNGV. Trimming shortened V by 1 base and J by 5 bases, and 20 bases separated the two germline ends. The CDR3 bases are TGTGCCAGCAGCTTAGTAGCTTCGGAACAGGGTGGGGAGACCCAGTACTTC. Translation: CASSLVASEQGGETQYF.

Regarding this clonotype: Its ends do not fully match the called genes, so a read error is possible. The rearrangement links TRBV29-1 to TRBJ2-7; possibly TRBD2 for D (5 bases). Germline CDR1 reads SQVTM; CDR2 reads ANQGSEA. The CDR3 totals 12 residues. In DNA form, the CDR3 reads TGCAGCGTTGATGACGGGGTGGGCGAGGAGTACTTC. Its protein product is CSVDDGVGEEYF.

This clonotype has a handful of counts. This may come from a read error, since a much larger clone is one base off. V is TRBV20-1 and J is TRBJ2-7; 9 bases are a match to TRBD1. J was trimmed by 9 bases and V by 3 bases; bases with no gene match: 15. CDR3 length equals 15 residues. Germline assignment: CDR1 DFQATT and CDR2 SNEGSKA (reference sequence). In DNA, the CDR3 is TGCAGTGCTAGTTCGGACAGGGGAGCATCACGAGGGCAGTACTTC. This translates into CSASSDRGASRGQYF.

This clonotype showed up many times. The J gene is TRBJ1-1, the V gene TRBV5-6, with D perhaps TRBD1 (6 bases). The CDR3 loop spans 14 amino acids. Trimming removed 4 bases at V and 1 base at J, with 11 bases between. Germline lookup yields CDR1 SGHDT and CDR2 YYEEEE. The CDR3 DNA is TGTGCCAGCAGCCGTCGGGGGGCGAACACTGAAGCTTTCTTT. Translation: CASSRRGANTEAFF.

Concerning this clonotype itself: A read error is likely, as this CDR3 ends without the conserved phenylalanine or tryptophan. No DNA is shown, since the ends of the CDR3 on it are uncertain; the CDR3 is the one TCRdb lists. The chain is built from TRBV29-1 and TRBJ2-2; TRBD2 is taken as the D call from the table, unchecked against the DNA. Ends included, the CDR3 has 13 residues. The V gene's germline CDR1 is SQVTM and CDR2 ANQGSEA. The CDR3 loop is CSVSSGAGGELLS.

Details on this clonotype: The germline gene is not matched at one end of the junction; a read error may be the cause. This chain uses TRBV20-1 with TRBJ2-7; 7 bases are a match to TRBD2. CDR1 and CDR2 (germline): DFQATT, SNEGSKA (reference sequence). This CDR3 is 13 amino acids long. The DNA for the CDR3 is TGTAGTGCTCCGGGGGGAAGTCGCTACGAGCAGTACTTC. It is translated as CSAPGGSRYEQYF.

This clonotype was observed a few times. The chain recombines TRBV7-9 with TRBJ2-7; the D call may be TRBD1 or TRBD2 (5 bases each). The CDR3 length is 14 residues. Looked up from germline, CDR1 is SEHNR and CDR2 is FQNEAQ (reference sequence). Trimming removed 6 bases at V and 5 bases at J, with 17 bases between. CDR3 amino acids: CASSPWGRTHEQYF. Written as DNA, the CDR3 is TGTGCCAGCAGTCCTTGGGGACGGACCCACGAGCAGTACTTC.

The rearrangement links TRBV11-1 to TRBJ2-7, with 10 bases matching TRBD1. CDR3 length equals 14 residues. CDR1 SGHAT and CDR2 FQDESV come from the germline V gene (reference sequence). Trimming took 5 bases from V and 8 from J; bases not matched to a gene: 9. The DNA of the CDR3 is TGTGCCAGCAGCCCTAGGGACAGGGGCGGCAAGCAGTACTTC. Protein sequence: CASSPRDRGGKQYF. Combining the CDR3 with reference TRBV11-1 and TRBJ2-7 gives the whole variable domain EAEVAQSPRYKITEKSQAVAFWCDPISGHATLYWYRQILGQGPELLVQFQDESVVDDSQLPKDRFSAERLKGVDSTLKIQPAELGDSAMYLCASSPRDRGGKQYFGPGTRLTVT.

This chain joins TRBV6-5 and TRBJ2-7, with D possibly being TRBD1 (6 bases). CDR1 and CDR2 from the germline V gene are MNHEY and SVGAGI. The CDR3 loop spans 12 amino acids. Deletions cut 5 bases from V and 3 bases from J, with 8 bases between. The CDR3 sequence is CASSRTVYEQYF. As DNA, the CDR3 is TGTGCCAGCAGTCGGACAGTCTACGAGCAGTACTTC.

As concerns this clonotype: The CDR3 does not close with the conserved phenylalanine or tryptophan, likely indicating a read error. This chain links TRBV12-3 or TRBV12-4 with TRBJ2-1; a possible D gene is TRBD2 (5 bases). The CDR3 covers 11 residues. V lost 8 bases, J lost 12 bases, and 14 bases lay in between. As DNA, the CDR3 is TGTGCCAGCGGCCGAGGACTGGGGCAGTTCTCC. Amino acids: CASGRGLGQFS.

The V and J genes are TRBV6-9 and TRBJ1-2; perhaps TRBD1 as D (5 bases). This CDR3 is built from 14 residues. The germline CDR1 and CDR2 sequences are MNHGY and SVAAGI. The CDR3 DNA sequence: TGTGCTAACCCCATCCAGGGTAAGGGCGATGGCTACACCTTC. Amino acid sequence: CANPIQGKGDGYTF.

Turning to this clonotype: A much larger clone differs from this one at a single base, so this may be a read error. The chain is built from TRBV20-1 and TRBJ2-7, with D possibly called TRBD1 or TRBD2 (5 bases each). The CDR3 sequence is 13 residues long. CDR1 is DFQATT and CDR2 is SNEGSKA in the germline V gene (reference sequence). CDR3 loop: CSARMGEYYERYF. CDR3 coding DNA: TGCAGTGCTAGAATGGGGGAGTACTACGAGCGGTACTTC.

This clonotype was picked up many times. The chain has TRBV4-1 and TRBJ2-3; TRBD2 aligns across 9 bases. The V and J ends lost 4 bases and 6 bases, in that order; junction bases with no gene match: 8. The CDR3 runs 15 residues. Germline assignment: CDR1 MGHRA and CDR2 YSYEKL. CDR3 region: CASSPGSGGRDTQYF. CDR3 in DNA: TGCGCCAGCAGCCCCGGTAGCGGGGGCAGGGATACGCAGTATTTT.

Regarding this clonotype: This could be a read error, since a much larger clone is one nucleotide away. The chain employs TRBV5-6 and TRBJ2-3, with D perhaps matching TRBD2 (5 bases). Looked up from germline, CDR1 is SGHDT and CDR2 is YYEEEE. Trimming cost V 0 bases and J 11 bases, with 10 bases left between them. The CDR3 sequence is 12 residues long. The CDR3 reads CASSLAGNMQYF. The CDR3 coding sequence is TGTGCCAGCAGCTTGGCCGGGAATATGCAGTATTTT.

V and J are TRBV4-2 and TRBJ2-1; TRBD1 matches at 8 bases. The CDR3 has 11 residues. Germline values: CDR1 LGHNA, CDR2 YNFKEQ. The CDR3, as DNA: TGTGCAACCAGCCGACCGGGACAGGAGTTCTTC. Its translation: CATSRPGQEFF.

About this clonotype itself: At one end, the junction sequence differs from germline, possibly due to a read error. The gene calls are TRBV11-2 and TRBJ2-3; a possible D gene is TRBD2 (6 bases). The CDR3 extends over 12 amino acids. In germline, CDR1 is SGHAT, CDR2 FQNNGV. In DNA form, the CDR3 reads TGTGCCAGCGACGCCGGGACTTTGTGGCAGTACTTT. It codes for CASDAGTLWQYF.

On this clonotype: At one of its ends the junction is not consistent with the germline gene, which may arise from a read error. The rearrangement joins TRBV4-3 to TRBJ2-1; the D is unclear. CDR3 length: 17 amino acids. Germline V gives CDR1 LGHNA, CDR2 YSLEER. This chain's CDR3 is CVSSQEYPESSYNEQFF. The CDR3 nucleotides are TGCGTCAGCAGCCAAGAATATCCAGAGAGCTCCTACAATGAGCAGTTCTTC.

To note about this clonotype: A much larger clone lies one base from this, so it may be a read error. The chain uses TRBV29-1 and TRBJ1-1; no reliable D call. CDR3 length: 13 amino acids. Germline V gene sequence: CDR1 SQVTM, CDR2 ANQGSEA. V dropped 7 bases and J dropped 4 bases, with 16 bases sitting between them. The CDR3 loop is CSGLCVDSTEAFF. CDR3 nucleotide sequence: TGCAGCGGATTATGTGTTGATAGCACTGAAGCTTTCTTT.

Comments on this clonotype: The conserved phenylalanine or tryptophan is not found at the CDR3 terminus, so this likely reflects a read error. The chain has TRBV11-1 and TRBJ1-1, with D possibly being TRBD1 (5 bases). CDR1 SGHAT and CDR2 FQDESV come from the germline V gene (reference sequence). The CDR3 contains 15 residues. The chain's CDR3 is CTSSSPDSLNTEAFI. The CDR3 coding sequence is TGTACCAGCAGCTCGCCCGACAGCCTGAACACTGAAGCTTTCATT.

This clonotype has just a few counts. The chain couples TRBV11-2 to TRBJ2-1, with D perhaps matching TRBD1 (6 bases). Germline V lookup: CDR1 SGHAT, CDR2 FQNNGV. The CDR3 covers 16 residues. With 5 bases removed from V and 6 bases from J, the gap between germline ends came to 20 bases. CDR3 sequence: CASSQLMGASRNEQFF. CDR3 nucleotide sequence: TGTGCCAGCAGCCAACTAATGGGGGCTTCCCGCAATGAGCAGTTCTTC.

The chain joins TRBV29-1 to TRBJ1-1, with a possible D match to TRBD1 (6 bases). This CDR3 comprises 13 residues. CDR1 is SQVTM and CDR2 is ANQGSEA in the germline V gene. The CDR3 DNA reads as TGCAGTACCCATCGGACAGAGGGGGCTGAAGCTTTCTTT. Protein sequence: CSTHRTEGAEAFF.

As regards this clonotype: Sequence at one end of the junction differs from germline and may be a read error. This chain connects TRBV11-2 to TRBJ2-1, with D tentatively TRBD1 or TRBD2 (5 bases each). Germline CDR1 SGHAT, CDR2 FQNNGV. This CDR3 contains 15 residues. This CDR3 is CASSLILAGIDEHLF. In nucleotides, the CDR3 is TGTGCCAGCAGCTTAATTCTAGCAGGGATTGATGAGCATTTATTC.

This clonotype was observed at least ten times. The chain recombines TRBV29-1 with TRBJ1-2; D uncertain. Trimming shortened V by 4 bases and J by 5 bases, and 8 bases separated the two germline ends. The V gene's germline CDR1 is SQVTM and CDR2 ANQGSEA. The CDR3 length is 11 residues. In DNA form, the CDR3 reads TGCAGCGTTGCGAGGAGTTATGGCTACACCTTC. Encoded protein: CSVARSYGYTF. Combining the CDR3 with reference TRBV29-1 and TRBJ1-2 gives the whole variable domain SAVISQKPSRDICQRGTSLTIQCQVDSQVTMMFWYRQQPGQSLTLIATANQGSEATYESGFVIDKFPISRPNLTFSTLTVSNMSPEDSSIYLCSVARSYGYTFGSGTRLTVV.